The 24 T cell receptor beta chains reported below all come from one sample, sequenced in a study of PD-1 blockade in classical Hodgkin lymphoma. Regarding time point: newly diagnosed, previously untreated cHL patient sample. The protocol was immunoSEQ multiplex PCR, while the TCRdb copy is restricted to in-frame clones and leaves out a portion. The sample records roughly 70,000 clones, roughly 93% being singletons. The specimen sequenced was peripheral blood mononuclear cells (PBMCs). All receptors derive from a human donor with classical Hodgkin lymphoma.

The chain couples TRBV7-2 to TRBJ2-7; D might be TRBD2 (7 bases). Germline V gives CDR1 SGHTA, CDR2 FQGNSA. V was clipped by 4 bases and J by 12 bases, with 19 bases between them. The CDR3 is 13 amino acids. The CDR3 spells CASSSLYGGRVYF. CDR3 DNA sequence: TGTGCCAGCAGCTCTCTGTACGGGGGGCGGGTGTACTTC.

The rearrangement links TRBV28 to TRBJ2-7; 11 bases agree with TRBD1. This CDR3 contains 14 residues. J lost 4 bases, V lost 8 bases, and 7 bases had no gene match. CDR1 and CDR2 (germline): MDHEN, SYDVKM. The CDR3 DNA is TGTGCCAGCTTTGGCCGGGACAGGGGGTACGAGCAGTACTTC. Amino acid sequence: CASFGRDRGYEQYF. Complete variable domain (other parts from reference TRBV28 and TRBJ2-7): DVKVTQSSRYLVKRTGEKVFLECVQDMDHENMFWYRQDPGLGLRLIYFSYDVKMKEKGDIPEGYSVSREKKERFSLILESASTNQTSMYLCASFGRDRGYEQYFGPGTRLTVT.

The chain joins TRBV30 to TRBJ1-2; unclear D gene. The CDR3 is made up of 13 amino acids. In germline, CDR1 is GTSNPN, CDR2 SVGIG (reference sequence). V lost 1 base, J lost 6 bases, and 12 bases lay in between. The CDR3 here is CAWSGREYDGYTF. As DNA, the CDR3 is TGTGCCTGGAGTGGACGAGAGTATGATGGCTACACCTTC.

The chain carries TRBV21-1 and TRBJ2-2. TRBV21-1 is listed as a pseudogene. The CDR3 has 13 residues. The chain's CDR3 is CASSASDTGELFF. The CDR3 DNA follows: TGTGCCAGCAGCGCCTCTGACACCGGGGAGCTGTTTTTT.

V gene TRBV6-1 combines with J gene TRBJ1-6, with 8 bases that match TRBD1. In germline, CDR1 is MNHNS, CDR2 SASEGT. The CDR3 is made up of 13 amino acids. The junction had 6 bases not matched to a gene; V was cut back by 9 bases and J by 8 bases. CDR3 sequence: CASQGARDSPLHF. The CDR3 nucleotides read TGTGCCAGTCAGGGGGCGAGGGATTCACCCCTCCACTTT.

V and J are TRBV18 and TRBJ2-7, with D tentatively TRBD1 (5 bases). Germline CDR1 KGHSH, CDR2 LQKENI. V was clipped by 3 bases and J by 5 bases, with 14 bases between them. This CDR3 spans 14 amino acids. The CDR3 protein is CASSPAGRGNEQYF. The CDR3 coding sequence is TGTGCCAGCTCACCGGCAGGTAGGGGAAACGAGCAGTACTTC.

V and J are TRBV5-1 and TRBJ1-3, with D possibly being TRBD1 (5 bases). Per germline, CDR1 SGHRS and CDR2 YFSETQ. CDR3 length: 14 amino acids. Trimming stripped 2 bases from V and 0 bases from J, with 6 bases between. CDR3 in DNA: TGCGCCAGCAGCTTTCAGGGCTCTGGAAACACCATATATTTT. It yields the protein CASSFQGSGNTIYF.

This sequence joins TRBV29-1 and TRBJ2-7, with unresolved D. V was shortened by 7 bases and J by 5 bases, with 15 bases between the two germline ends. The germline V gene has CDR1 SQVTM and CDR2 ANQGSEA. This CDR3 is 12 amino acids long. As DNA, the CDR3 is TGCAGCGCGGCCCCTTTGAGCGACGAGCAGTACTTC. Its protein product is CSAAPLSDEQYF.

Comment on this clone: Other DNA sequences within the sample encode an identical CDR3. This chain connects TRBV18 to TRBJ2-6; D is perhaps TRBD1 (5 bases). Between the trimmed V and J ends, which lost 6 bases and 1 base, there was a span of 10 bases. The CDR3 runs 15 residues. Germline values: CDR1 KGHSH, CDR2 LQKENI. Here the CDR3 DNA reads TGTGCCAGCTCCCCCGGACATTCTGGGGCCAACGTCCTGACTTTC. Protein sequence: CASSPGHSGANVLTF.

The genes are TRBV18 and TRBJ1-1; D may be TRBD1 (5 bases). V was cut by 4 bases and J by 3 bases, with 12 bases left in between. This CDR3 is 14 amino acids long. From germline, CDR1 is KGHSH and CDR2 LQKENI. Here the CDR3 DNA reads TGTGCCAGCTCACTCAGGGCGAGCGACACTGAAGCTTTCTTT. Translation: CASSLRASDTEAFF.

The chain recombines TRBV5-1 with TRBJ2-4; 8 nucleotides line up with TRBD1. This CDR3 comprises 15 residues. The V segment lost 4 bases and the J segment 8 bases; nucleotides outside the gene matches: 11. CDR1 SGHRS and CDR2 YFSETQ come from the germline V gene. CDR3 DNA sequence: TGCGCCAGCAGCGATGACAGGACAGGGCTGGACATTCAGTACTTC. This codes for CASSDDRTGLDIQYF.

The chain carries TRBV14 and TRBJ1-4; weak D call: TRBD1 (6 bases). The CDR3 is 17 residues long. The ends were cut back, 4 bases at V and 4 bases at J, with 19 bases in the middle. CDR1 is SGHDN and CDR2 is FVKESK in the germline V gene. CDR3 nucleotide sequence: TGTGCCAGCAGCCCGGCGGATAACAGGGCATTTAATGAAAAACTGTTTTTT. Protein: CASSPADNRAFNEKLFF.

A remark on this clone: Distinct nucleotide sequences in the sample also encode this CDR3. The J gene is TRBJ1-5, the V gene TRBV19, with a weak D call TRBD1 (5 bases). The V gene lost 1 base and the J gene lost 2 bases, with 9 bases spanning the gap. Germline V gives CDR1 LNHDA, CDR2 SQIVND (reference sequence). This CDR3 is built from 15 residues. Here the CDR3 reads CASSIGGRGNQPQHF. DNA of the CDR3: TGTGCCAGTAGTATAGGGGGCAGAGGCAATCAGCCCCAGCATTTT.

V usage is TRBV29-1 and J usage is TRBJ2-7; 8 nucleotides line up with TRBD1. With 6 bases clipped from V and 2 bases from J, the junction kept 3 bases outside the gene matches. The CDR3 loop spans 12 amino acids. The V gene's germline CDR1 is SQVTM and CDR2 ANQGSEA. CDR3 coding DNA: TGCAGCGTGGAACAGGGGGCCTACGAGCAGTACTTC. It translates to CSVEQGAYEQYF.

The chain is built from TRBV18 and TRBJ1-2; D gene uncertain. The germline V and J ends were trimmed by 4 bases and 7 bases, with 13 bases remaining between them. The CDR3 has 13 residues. Germline-derived CDR1 and CDR2 are KGHSH and LQKENI. The CDR3 sequence: CASSRAGVGGYTF. CDR3 DNA: TGTGCCAGCTCACGGGCGGGAGTAGGTGGCTACACCTTC.

This clone was observed once. The chain is built from TRBV2 and TRBJ1-2; no reliable D call. Germline V CDR1 and CDR2: SNHLY, FYNNEI. Deletions cut 1 base from V and 7 bases from J, with 4 bases between. The CDR3 sequence is 11 residues long. The CDR3 DNA reads as TGTGCCAGCAGTGAAGTCAGTGGCTACACCTTC. This codes for CASSEVSGYTF.

By share of the sample, this clone is medium-sized. The rearrangement joins TRBV28 to TRBJ2-1, with D possibly being TRBD2 (6 bases). This CDR3 is built from 16 residues. Germline loops: CDR1 MDHEN, CDR2 SYDVKM. V lost 5 bases to trimming and J lost 6 bases, with 20 bases between them. The CDR3 DNA sequence: TGTGCCAGCAGTCTTAGAGACGACGGGGGTTGCAATGAGCAGTTCTTC. It is translated as CASSLRDDGGCNEQFF.

This clone turned up a few times. This chain links TRBV6-5 with TRBJ1-6; D is uncertain. Between the trimmed V and J ends, which lost 0 bases and 8 bases, there was a span of 5 bases. Germline lookup yields CDR1 MNHEY and CDR2 SVGAGI. This CDR3 spans 13 amino acids. The chain's CDR3 is CASSYSIHSPLHF. The CDR3, as DNA: TGTGCCAGCAGTTACTCCATCCATTCACCCCTCCACTTT.

The rearrangement joins TRBV29-1 to TRBJ2-1; D is perhaps TRBD1 or TRBD2 (6 bases each). The CDR3 covers 12 residues. Per the germline V gene, CDR1 is SQVTM and CDR2 is ANQGSEA. The ends were cut back, 8 bases at V and 12 bases at J, with 20 bases in the middle. CDR3 protein: CSPGVGDRMQFF. The CDR3 nucleotides are TGCAGCCCGGGGGTGGGCGACAGGATGCAGTTCTTC.

The chain couples TRBV4-3 to TRBJ2-1; D is uncertain. CDR1 is LGHNA, CDR2 YSLEER, per germline. Trimming removed 0 bases at V and 3 bases at J, with 6 bases between. This CDR3 spans 14 amino acids. For the CDR3, the DNA is TGCGCCAGCAGCCAAGAACCGAGCTACAATGAGCAGTTCTTC. It is translated as CASSQEPSYNEQFF.

The rearrangement links TRBV15 to TRBJ2-5; the D gene is possibly TRBD2 (5 bases). Per germline, CDR1 LNHNV and CDR2 YYDKDF (reference sequence). The CDR3 has 14 residues. V was clipped by 0 bases and J by 7 bases, with 12 bases between them. CDR3 in DNA: TGTGCCACCAGCAGAGAAAAGGTCCGGGGGACCCAGTACTTC. Its protein is CATSREKVRGTQYF.

The V and J genes are TRBV6-1 and TRBJ1-4; TRBD1 agrees at 9 bases. After removal of 1 base from V and 6 bases from J, the junction contained 9 bases not matched to a gene. There are 17 residues in the CDR3. Germline V CDR1 and CDR2: MNHNS, SASEGT. The CDR3 sequence is CASSEEAIGDRDEKLFF. CDR3 in DNA: TGTGCCAGCAGTGAAGAGGCCATTGGGGACAGGGATGAAAAACTGTTTTTT.

The rearrangement links TRBV19 to TRBJ1-2; D is unclear. CDR1 LNHDA and CDR2 SQIVND come from the germline V gene (reference sequence). There are 14 residues in the CDR3. V lost 3 bases and J lost 3, with 11 bases in between. Here the CDR3 reads CASSMTEQYYGYTF. The CDR3 DNA reads as TGTGCCAGTAGTATGACCGAGCAGTACTATGGCTACACCTTC.

The rearrangement uses TRBV2 and TRBJ2-2; 12 bases agree with TRBD2. The length of the CDR3 is 15 residues. V shed 6 bases and J 3 bases; nucleotides not matched to a gene: 2. CDR1 is SNHLY, CDR2 FYNNEI, per germline. Here the CDR3 DNA reads TGTGCCAGCAGCGCTAGCGGGGGGGACACCGGGGAGCTGTTTTTT. Amino acid sequence: CASSASGGDTGELFF.